The source of this T cell receptor (beta chain) is a study of blood T cells in healthy people across ages. General observations from the study: Long-lived donors had more naive CD4+ cells and higher diversity than aged donors.

A sample-barcoded 5' primer and a J-beta primer mix were used in a second PCR of roughly 6 to 11 cycles. TCRdb called the 5' RACE reads again in MiXCR, with one record for every CDR3 protein. Of over 1,500,000 distinct CDR3 sequences in the sample, about 39% were seen once. The CDR3 loop spans 15 amino acids. The germline V and J ends were trimmed by 3 bases and 2 bases, with 15 bases remaining between them. CDR1 is SGDLS and CDR2 is YYNGEE in the germline V gene. Details on this clonotype: Antigen specificity is unknown.

The chain recombines TRBV9 with TRBJ2-7; D is unresolved. The clonotype originates from a human donor in good health. Sequencing was done on a sample of blood. CDR3: CASSAGPGPTYEQYF. The CDR3 DNA reads TGTGCCAGCAGCGCGGGCCCGGGCCCCACCTACGAGCAGTACTTC.